The 27 T cell receptor beta chains listed next were all sequenced from one sample in a study of spatial heterogeneity in lung cancer. The time point is: sample taken at primary tumor resection. MiXCR was run by TCRdb on the 5' RACE reads, yielding one entry per CDR3 protein. This sample has 43,000 or so distinct CDR3 sequences; under 7.5% occur once, and the top ten carry around 43%. The sample here was PBMCs, taken at surgery. Receptors originate from a female donor with early-stage non-small cell lung cancer.

This clonotype showed up many times. The chain combines TRBV29-1 with TRBJ2-7; D possibly corresponds to TRBD2 (6 bases). Germline V CDR1 and CDR2: SQVTM, ANQGSEA. V gave up 7 bases and J gave up 2 bases, with 21 bases separating them. The CDR3 length is 15 residues. DNA of the CDR3: TGCAGCGCTTCCGGGGGTTTCGGGCAAACCTACGAGCAGTACTTC. Translated: CSASGGFGQTYEQYF.

The chain links TRBV10-2 to TRBJ1-4; unclear D gene. Trimming shortened V by 6 bases and J by 8 bases, and 7 bases separated the two germline ends. Germline CDR1 and CDR2: WSHSY and SAAADI. The CDR3 is 11 amino acids. As DNA, the CDR3 is TGCGCCAGCAGCCAAGAGGAAAAACTGTTTTTT. This codes for CASSQEEKLFF.

A few counts support this clonotype. This chain connects TRBV28 to TRBJ2-3, with TRBD1 matching over 8 bases. Unmatched junction bases numbered 2, after V lost 1 base and J lost 2 bases. Germline CDR1 is MDHEN and CDR2 is SYDVKM. The CDR3 has 15 residues. CDR3 residues: CASSLYRGDTDTQYF. CDR3 nucleotide sequence: TGTGCCAGCAGTTTATACAGGGGGGACACAGATACGCAGTATTTT.

This clonotype was seen repeatedly, ten times or more. The J gene is TRBJ1-3, the V gene TRBV12-3 or TRBV12-4; D unresolved. The CDR3 consists of 17 residues. Between the trimmed V and J ends, which lost 7 bases and 0 bases, there was a span of 19 bases. CDR3 region: CASTAPGSRGSGNTIYF. CDR3 DNA sequence: TGTGCCAGCACCGCCCCCGGGAGTCGCGGCTCTGGAAACACCATATATTTT.

In this sample, this clonotype turned up many times. This chain joins TRBV28 and TRBJ1-5; D not resolved. Germline-derived CDR1 and CDR2 are MDHEN and SYDVKM. Trimming took 10 bases from V and 0 from J, leaving 7 bases between them. This CDR3 region has 12 residues. The CDR3: CATRDSNQPQHF. The CDR3 nucleotides are TGTGCCACCAGAGATAGCAATCAGCCCCAGCATTTT.

Many counts were recorded for this clonotype. V and J are TRBV12-3 or TRBV12-4 and TRBJ2-5; 11 bases agree with TRBD2. Trimming cost V 6 bases and J 5 bases; bases outside gene matches: 5. This CDR3 is 14 amino acids long. CDR3 DNA sequence: TGTGCCAGCAGAGTAGCGGGGGGGCCGGAGACCCAGTACTTC. Amino acids: CASRVAGGPETQYF.

This clonotype has ten or more counts. This chain connects TRBV28 to TRBJ1-5, with D unresolved. This CDR3 has 11 amino acids. V was shortened by 6 bases and J by 5 bases, with 5 bases between the two germline ends. From germline, CDR1 is MDHEN and CDR2 SYDVKM. The CDR3 region is CASRGDQPQHF. CDR3 in DNA: TGTGCCAGCAGGGGTGATCAGCCCCAGCATTTT. The whole variable domain, remainder taken from reference TRBV28 and TRBJ1-5, is DVKVTQSSRYLVKRTGEKVFLECVQDMDHENMFWYRQDPGLGLRLIYFSYDVKMKEKGDIPEGYSVSREKKERFSLILESASTNQTSMYLCASRGDQPQHFGDGTRLSIL.

This clonotype was observed a handful of times. The rearrangement links TRBV7-9 to TRBJ1-4; no firm D call. Germline CDR1 SEHNR, CDR2 FQNEAQ (reference sequence). This CDR3 comprises 14 residues. DNA for the CDR3: TGTGCTTTGGTGGAGGTTAGCACTAATGAAAAACTGTTTTTT. It translates to CALVEVSTNEKLFF.

This clonotype has a count of ten or more. The J gene is TRBJ2-2, the V gene TRBV5-1; no definite D call. The ends were cut back, 0 bases at V and 6 bases at J, with 6 bases in the middle. The CDR3 sequence is 13 residues long. Germline assignment: CDR1 SGHRS and CDR2 YFSETQ. CDR3 sequence (DNA): TGCGCCAGCAGCTTGGTAGTACCCGGGGAGCTGTTTTTT. As protein: CASSLVVPGELFF.

This clonotype was counted at least ten times. J is TRBJ1-4 and V is TRBV7-8; 7 bases map to TRBD1. The V gene end was trimmed by 6 bases and the J gene end by 11 bases; junction bases not matched to a gene: 9. Germline CDR1 is SGHVS and CDR2 is FQNEAQ. The CDR3 is 13 residues long. CDR3 in DNA: TGTGCCAGCAGTTTACCGGGACAGATTAAACTGTTTTTT. Its translation is CASSLPGQIKLFF.

This clonotype occurred a few times. V gene TRBV18 combines with J gene TRBJ2-1, with 13 bases lining up with TRBD2. V gave up 3 bases and J gave up 6 bases; unmatched junction bases: 14. Germline V lookup: CDR1 KGHSH, CDR2 LQKENI. The CDR3 totals 19 residues. CDR3 amino acids: CASSPVTGVGLAGSNEQFF. CDR3 DNA sequence: TGTGCCAGCTCACCTGTAACAGGGGTGGGACTAGCGGGATCCAATGAGCAGTTCTTC.

This clonotype was observed a few times. The V and J genes are TRBV19 and TRBJ2-3; the match to TRBD2 covers 12 bases. V gave up 3 bases and J gave up 7 bases; unmatched junction bases: 5. The CDR3 spans 15 residues. Germline CDR1 is LNHDA and CDR2 is SQIVND (reference sequence). As DNA, the CDR3 is TGTGCCAGTAGTATTTCCGGACTAGCGGGGCATACGCAGTATTTT. Translating it yields CASSISGLAGHTQYF.

This clonotype was observed at least ten times. V usage is TRBV24-1 and J usage is TRBJ2-7; 9 bases agree with TRBD2. The germline V gene has CDR1 KGHDR and CDR2 SFDVKD. The CDR3 has 14 residues. Unmatched junction bases numbered 8, after V lost 8 bases and J lost 4 bases. CDR3 sequence: CATIPAGGPYEQYF. As DNA, the CDR3 is TGTGCCACCATCCCAGCGGGGGGCCCTTACGAGCAGTACTTC.

This clonotype was counted ten times or more. The chain links TRBV9 to TRBJ2-5; maybe TRBD2 (5 bases). V was pared by 0 bases and J by 5 bases, with 11 bases between. This CDR3 contains 14 residues. Germline V gene sequence: CDR1 SGDLS, CDR2 YYNGEE. CDR3 sequence reads: CASSVDRGGETQYF. DNA of the CDR3: TGTGCCAGCAGCGTAGATAGAGGAGGCGAGACCCAGTACTTC.

This clonotype was seen repeatedly, ten times or more. This chain uses TRBV2 with TRBJ2-2, with D unresolved. Trimming left V 6 bases short and J 2 bases short, with 7 bases between. Germline V CDR1 and CDR2: SNHLY, FYNNEI. CDR3 length equals 13 residues. CDR3 residues: CASRDGNTGELFF. The CDR3, as DNA: TGTGCCAGCAGGGACGGTAACACCGGGGAGCTGTTTTTT.

This clonotype occurred many times. The chain links TRBV7-2 to TRBJ2-1; 9 bases are shared with TRBD2. Germline V gene lookup returns CDR1 SGHTA and CDR2 FQGNSA. J gave up 6 bases and V 4 bases, and 1 base lay outside the gene matches. The CDR3 extends over 13 amino acids. CDR3 nucleotides: TGTGCCAGCAGCTATAGCGGGGGCAATGAGCAGTTCTTC. Its translation: CASSYSGGNEQFF.

Many counts were recorded for this clonotype. The chain links TRBV11-2 to TRBJ2-7; D remains ambiguous. Looked up from germline, CDR1 is SGHAT and CDR2 is FQNNGV. This CDR3 contains 15 residues. V dropped 0 bases and J dropped 1 base, with 10 bases sitting between them. The chain's CDR3 is CASSLDSSPSYEQYF. The CDR3 nucleotides are TGTGCCAGCAGCTTAGACAGCAGTCCTTCCTACGAGCAGTACTTC.

The rearrangement joins TRBV29-1 to TRBJ1-6; D gene unclear. V lost 4 bases, J lost 7 bases, and 11 bases lay in between. The germline CDR1 and CDR2 sequences are SQVTM and ANQGSEA. The CDR3 consists of 13 residues. The DNA for the CDR3 is TGCAGCGTTGCCCAGGAGAAGAATTCACCCCTCCACTTT. As protein: CSVAQEKNSPLHF.

This clonotype has more than one count but fewer than ten. The rearrangement links TRBV2 to TRBJ2-4; no reliable D call. Trimming left V 3 bases short and J 5 bases short, with 5 bases between. There are 12 residues in the CDR3. CDR1 is SNHLY, CDR2 FYNNEI, per germline. The CDR3 DNA reads TGTGCCAGCAGTGACACCGAAAACATTCAGTACTTC. It specifies CASSDTENIQYF.

J is TRBJ2-1 and V is TRBV5-1; D unresolved. Trimming left V 0 bases short and J 7 bases short, with 8 bases between. The CDR3 is 13 residues long. Germline-derived CDR1 and CDR2 are SGHRS and YFSETQ. The CDR3 bases are TGCGCCAGCAGCTTGGCGACAAGAAATGAGCAGTTCTTC. Its protein product is CASSLATRNEQFF.

This clonotype was detected ten times or more. Germline is not matched at one junction end, which may reflect a read error. The rearrangement joins TRBV12-3 or TRBV12-4 to TRBJ2-3, with TRBD2 identical over 9 bases. The CDR3 is 18 amino acids. The CDR3 spells CASRLVDLAGTRGDTQYF. The CDR3 DNA sequence: TGTGCCAGCAGGTTAGTCGATCTAGCGGGGACCCGCGGAGATACGCAGTATTTT.

This clonotype was seen at least ten times. The V gene is TRBV11-2, the J gene TRBJ1-5; a weak D match, TRBD1 (5 bases). Germline V gene lookup returns CDR1 SGHAT and CDR2 FQNNGV. The CDR3 totals 15 residues. V shed 3 bases and J shed 8 bases, with 17 bases lying between them. The CDR3 nucleotides are TGTGCCAGCAGCTTTACTTCCGGGGCGGCTGAGCCCCAGCATTTT. Amino acid sequence: CASSFTSGAAEPQHF. Full variable domain (rest looked up from reference TRBV11-2 and TRBJ1-5): EAGVAQSPRYKIIEKRQSVAFWCNPISGHATLYWYQQILGQGPKLLIQFQNNGVVDDSQLPKDRFSAERLKGVDSTLKIQPAKLEDSAVYLCASSFTSGAAEPQHFGDGTRLSIL.

The V and J genes are TRBV28 and TRBJ1-6; no firm D call. Trimming cost V 6 bases and J 10 bases, with 13 bases left between them. CDR3 size: 13 residues. CDR1 and CDR2 (germline): MDHEN, SYDVKM. The CDR3 loop reads CASRITLTSPLHF. The DNA for the CDR3 is TGTGCCAGCAGGATCACCCTCACCTCACCCCTCCACTTT.

This clonotype was counted ten times or more. One end of the junction fails to match germline, which may point to a read error. V usage is TRBV11-2 and J usage is TRBJ2-3, with TRBD1 matching over 10 bases. The CDR3 is made up of 13 amino acids. Germline loops: CDR1 SGHAT, CDR2 FQNNGV. The CDR3 loop reads CASSIRNPGQGFF. As DNA, the CDR3 is TGTGCCAGCAGCATTCGCAATCCGGGACAGGGGTTCTTT.

This clonotype was found many times. CDR3 sequence: CASSQKSRFGSPLHF. CDR3 coding DNA: TGTGCCAGCAGTCAAAAGAGCCGTTTTGGGTCACCCCTCCACTTT. The V and J genes are TRBV28 and TRBJ1-6; no firm D call. Germline CDR1 is MDHEN and CDR2 is SYDVKM. The CDR3 has 15 amino acids. V was cut by 5 bases and J by 10 bases, with 18 bases left in between.

The chain couples TRBV5-1 to TRBJ1-3; D is uncertain. Germline V gene lookup returns CDR1 SGHRS and CDR2 YFSETQ. The CDR3 sequence is 16 residues long. The ends were cut back, 0 bases at V and 0 bases at J, with 10 bases in the middle. CDR3 sequence reads: CASSLDGIFSGNTIYF. CDR3 in DNA: TGCGCCAGCAGCTTGGATGGTATCTTCTCTGGAAACACCATATATTTT.

This clonotype was detected many times. The rearrangement uses TRBV4-3 and TRBJ1-2; D might be TRBD1 (6 bases). This CDR3 contains 16 residues. Deletions cut 3 bases from V and 4 bases from J, with 18 bases between. Germline CDR1 is LGHNA and CDR2 is YSLEER. CDR3 DNA sequence: TGCGCCAGCAGCCACCTAAAACAGGGCAGTAGCTATGGCTACACCTTC. Translating gives CASSHLKQGSSYGYTF.